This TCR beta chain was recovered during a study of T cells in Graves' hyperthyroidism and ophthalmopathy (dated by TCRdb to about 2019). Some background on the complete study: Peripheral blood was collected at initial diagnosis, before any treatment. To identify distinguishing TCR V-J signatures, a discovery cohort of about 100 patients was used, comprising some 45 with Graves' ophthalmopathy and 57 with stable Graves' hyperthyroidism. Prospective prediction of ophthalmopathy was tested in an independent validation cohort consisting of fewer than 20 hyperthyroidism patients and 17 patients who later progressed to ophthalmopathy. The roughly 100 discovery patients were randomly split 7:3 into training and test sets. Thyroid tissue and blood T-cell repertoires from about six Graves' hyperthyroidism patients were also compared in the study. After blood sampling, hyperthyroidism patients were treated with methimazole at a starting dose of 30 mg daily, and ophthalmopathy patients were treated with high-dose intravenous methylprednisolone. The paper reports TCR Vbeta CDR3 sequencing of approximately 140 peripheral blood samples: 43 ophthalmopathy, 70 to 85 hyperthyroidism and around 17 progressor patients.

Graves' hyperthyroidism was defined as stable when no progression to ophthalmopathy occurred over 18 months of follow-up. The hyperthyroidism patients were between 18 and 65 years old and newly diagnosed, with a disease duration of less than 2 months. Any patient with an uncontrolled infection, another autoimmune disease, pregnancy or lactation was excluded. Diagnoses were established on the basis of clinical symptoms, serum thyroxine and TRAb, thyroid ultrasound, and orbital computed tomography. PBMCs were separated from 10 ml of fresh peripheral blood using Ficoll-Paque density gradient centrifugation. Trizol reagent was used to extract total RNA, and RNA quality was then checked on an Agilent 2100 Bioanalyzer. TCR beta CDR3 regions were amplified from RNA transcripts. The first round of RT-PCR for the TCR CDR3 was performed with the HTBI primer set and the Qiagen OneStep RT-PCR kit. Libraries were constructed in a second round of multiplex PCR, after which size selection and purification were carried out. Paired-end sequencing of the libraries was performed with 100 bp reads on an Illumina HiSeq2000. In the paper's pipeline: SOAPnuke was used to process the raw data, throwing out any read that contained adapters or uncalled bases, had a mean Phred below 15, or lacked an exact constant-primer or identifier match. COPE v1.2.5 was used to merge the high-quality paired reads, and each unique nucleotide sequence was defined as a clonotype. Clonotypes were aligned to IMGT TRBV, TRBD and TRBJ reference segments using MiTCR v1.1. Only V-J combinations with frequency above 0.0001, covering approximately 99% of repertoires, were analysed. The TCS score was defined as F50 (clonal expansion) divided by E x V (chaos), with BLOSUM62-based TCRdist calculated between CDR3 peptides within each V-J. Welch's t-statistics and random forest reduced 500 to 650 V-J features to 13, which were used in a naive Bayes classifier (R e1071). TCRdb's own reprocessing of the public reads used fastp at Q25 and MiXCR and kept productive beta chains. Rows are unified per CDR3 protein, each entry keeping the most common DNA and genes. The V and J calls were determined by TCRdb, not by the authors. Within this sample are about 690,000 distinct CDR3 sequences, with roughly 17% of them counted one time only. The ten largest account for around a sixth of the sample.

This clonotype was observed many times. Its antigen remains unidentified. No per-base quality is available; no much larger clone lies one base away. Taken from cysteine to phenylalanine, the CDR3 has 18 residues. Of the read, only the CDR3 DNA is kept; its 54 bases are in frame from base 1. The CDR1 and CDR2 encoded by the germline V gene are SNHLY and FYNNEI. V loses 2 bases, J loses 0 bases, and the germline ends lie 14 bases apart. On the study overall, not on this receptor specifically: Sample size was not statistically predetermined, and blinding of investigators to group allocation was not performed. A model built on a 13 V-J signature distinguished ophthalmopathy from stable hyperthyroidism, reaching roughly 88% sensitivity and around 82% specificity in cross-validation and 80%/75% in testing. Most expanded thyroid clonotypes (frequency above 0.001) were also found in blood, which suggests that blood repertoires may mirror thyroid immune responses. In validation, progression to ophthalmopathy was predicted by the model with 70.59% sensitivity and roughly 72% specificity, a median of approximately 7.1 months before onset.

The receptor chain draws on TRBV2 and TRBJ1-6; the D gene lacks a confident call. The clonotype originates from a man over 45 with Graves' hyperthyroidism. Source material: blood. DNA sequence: TGTGCCAGCAGTGAATACTCTGGGCGGAGCTCCTATAATTCACCCCTCCACTTT. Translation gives CASSEYSGRSSYNSPLHF.